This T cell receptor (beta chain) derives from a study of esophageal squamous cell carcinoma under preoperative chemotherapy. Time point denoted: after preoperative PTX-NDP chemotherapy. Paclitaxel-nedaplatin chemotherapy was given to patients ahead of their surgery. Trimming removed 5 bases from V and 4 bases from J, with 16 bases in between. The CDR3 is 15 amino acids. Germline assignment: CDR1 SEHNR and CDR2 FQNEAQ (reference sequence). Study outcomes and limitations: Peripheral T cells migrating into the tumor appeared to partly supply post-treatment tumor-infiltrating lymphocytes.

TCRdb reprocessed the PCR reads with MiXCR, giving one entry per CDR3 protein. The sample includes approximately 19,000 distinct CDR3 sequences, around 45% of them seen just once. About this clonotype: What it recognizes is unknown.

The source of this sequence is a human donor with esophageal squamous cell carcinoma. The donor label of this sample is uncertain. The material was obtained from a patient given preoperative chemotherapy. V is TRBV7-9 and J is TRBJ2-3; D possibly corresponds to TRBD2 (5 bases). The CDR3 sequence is CASSVTSLVPDTQYF. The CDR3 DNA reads TGTGCCAGCAGCGTAACTAGTCTGGTCCCAGATACGCAGTATTTT.